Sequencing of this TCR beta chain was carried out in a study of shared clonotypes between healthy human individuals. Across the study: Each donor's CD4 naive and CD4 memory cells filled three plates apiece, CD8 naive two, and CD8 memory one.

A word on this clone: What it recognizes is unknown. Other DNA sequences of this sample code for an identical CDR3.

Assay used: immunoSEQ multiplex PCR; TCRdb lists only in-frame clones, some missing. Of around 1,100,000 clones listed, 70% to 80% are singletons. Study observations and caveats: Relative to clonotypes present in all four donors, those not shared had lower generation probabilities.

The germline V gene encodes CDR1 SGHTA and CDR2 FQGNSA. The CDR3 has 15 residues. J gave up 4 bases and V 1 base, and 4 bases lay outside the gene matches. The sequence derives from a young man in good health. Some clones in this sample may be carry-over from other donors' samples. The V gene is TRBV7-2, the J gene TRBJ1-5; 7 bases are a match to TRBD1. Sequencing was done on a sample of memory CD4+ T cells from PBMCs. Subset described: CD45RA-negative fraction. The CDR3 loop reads CASSLVGQSNQPQHF. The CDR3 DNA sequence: TGTGCCAGCAGCTTAGTGGGACAGAGTAATCAGCCCCAGCATTTT.